The sequence of this T cell receptor beta chain was determined in a study of beta chain features in type 1 diabetes. Study-wide results and limits: Moderately but significantly shorter TCRB CDR3s were found in Type 1 diabetes patients in all four CD4+ subsets. Across patients, naive, central memory and Treg TCRB repertoires exhibited apparently greater similarity than was observed across healthy donors. Although PCR might favor shorter templates, it would do so equally in patients and controls.

On this clone: Its antigen is not known.

All of the isolated RNA was reverse transcribed, so expressed TCRB transcripts were sequenced. Mean read depth for naive, central memory and regulatory T cell samples was about 3.6 million reads. TCRdb's copy holds only in-frame clones and misses some; the assay was immunoSEQ multiplex PCR. The sample holds around 300,000 clones, approximately 10% seen once. The sequence was obtained from a woman aged 25 to 39 in good health. Sequencing was carried out using naive CD4+ T cells from blood.

The CDR3 here is CAGLAGNSYNEQFF. The CDR3 DNA sequence: TGTGCCGGACTAGCGGGGAACTCCTACAATGAGCAGTTCTTC. V and J are TRBV30 and TRBJ2-1, with 12 bases that match TRBD2. J lost 0 bases, V lost 8 bases, and 2 bases had no gene match. Germline V lookup: CDR1 GTSNPN, CDR2 SVGIG (reference sequence). This CDR3 spans 14 amino acids.